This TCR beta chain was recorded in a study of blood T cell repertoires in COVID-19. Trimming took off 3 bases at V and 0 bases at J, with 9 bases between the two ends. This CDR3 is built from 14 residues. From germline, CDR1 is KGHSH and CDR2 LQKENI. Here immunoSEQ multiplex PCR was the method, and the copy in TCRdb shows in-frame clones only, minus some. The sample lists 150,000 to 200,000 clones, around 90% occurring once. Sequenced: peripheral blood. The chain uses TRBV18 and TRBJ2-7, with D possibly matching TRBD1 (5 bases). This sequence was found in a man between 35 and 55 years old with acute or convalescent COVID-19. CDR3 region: CASSPIDSSYEQYF. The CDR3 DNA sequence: TGTGCCAGCTCACCTATAGACAGCTCCTACGAGCAGTACTTC. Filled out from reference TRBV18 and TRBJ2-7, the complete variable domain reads NAGVMQNPRHLVRRRGQEARLRCSPMKGHSHVYWYRQLPEEGLKFMVYLQKENIIDESGMPKERFSAEFPKEGPSILRIQQVVRGDSAAYFCASSPIDSSYEQYFGPGTRLTVT.